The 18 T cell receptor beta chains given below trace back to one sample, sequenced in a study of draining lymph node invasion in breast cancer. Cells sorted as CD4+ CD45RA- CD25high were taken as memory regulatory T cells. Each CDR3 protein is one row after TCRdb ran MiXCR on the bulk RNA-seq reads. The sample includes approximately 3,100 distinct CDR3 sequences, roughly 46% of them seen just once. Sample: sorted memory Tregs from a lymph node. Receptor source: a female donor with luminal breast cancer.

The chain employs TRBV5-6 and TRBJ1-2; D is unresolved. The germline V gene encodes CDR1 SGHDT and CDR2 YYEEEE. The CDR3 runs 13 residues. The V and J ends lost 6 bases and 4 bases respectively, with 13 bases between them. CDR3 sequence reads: CASTPKVVYGYTF. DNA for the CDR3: TGTGCCAGCACCCCGAAGGTGGTCTATGGCTACACCTTC.

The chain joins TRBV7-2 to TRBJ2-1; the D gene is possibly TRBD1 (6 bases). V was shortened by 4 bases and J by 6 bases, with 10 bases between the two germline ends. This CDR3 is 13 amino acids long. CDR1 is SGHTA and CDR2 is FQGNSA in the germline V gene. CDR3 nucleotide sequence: TGTGCCAGCAGCTCCCTGGGGGCCAATGAGCAGTTCTTC. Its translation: CASSSLGANEQFF.

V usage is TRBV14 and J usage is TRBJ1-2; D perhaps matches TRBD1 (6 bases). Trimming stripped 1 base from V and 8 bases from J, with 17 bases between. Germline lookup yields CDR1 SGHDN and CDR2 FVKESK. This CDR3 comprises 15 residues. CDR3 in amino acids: CASSQVGGQFGGYTF. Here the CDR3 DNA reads TGTGCCAGCAGCCAAGTAGGGGGGCAGTTCGGAGGCTACACCTTC.

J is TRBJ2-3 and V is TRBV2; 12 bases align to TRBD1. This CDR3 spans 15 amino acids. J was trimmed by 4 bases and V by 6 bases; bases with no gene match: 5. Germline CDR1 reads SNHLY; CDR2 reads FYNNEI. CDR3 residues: CASRAGTGGADTQYF. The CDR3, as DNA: TGTGCCAGCAGGGCCGGGACAGGGGGCGCAGATACGCAGTATTTT.

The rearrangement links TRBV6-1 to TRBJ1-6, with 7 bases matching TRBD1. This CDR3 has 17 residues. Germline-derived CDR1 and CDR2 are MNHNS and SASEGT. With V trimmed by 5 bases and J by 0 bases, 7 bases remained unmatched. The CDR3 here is CASSTRGGVSYNSPLHF. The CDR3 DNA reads TGTGCCAGCAGTACCCGAGGGGGCGTCTCCTATAATTCACCCCTCCACTTT.

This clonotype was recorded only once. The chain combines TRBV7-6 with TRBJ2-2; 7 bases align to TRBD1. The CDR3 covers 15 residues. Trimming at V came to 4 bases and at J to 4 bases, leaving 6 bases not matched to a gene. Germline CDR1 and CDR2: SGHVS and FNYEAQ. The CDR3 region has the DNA TGTGCCAGCAGCTCCCGGGACAGTGTCACCGGGGAGCTGTTTTTT. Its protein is CASSSRDSVTGELFF.

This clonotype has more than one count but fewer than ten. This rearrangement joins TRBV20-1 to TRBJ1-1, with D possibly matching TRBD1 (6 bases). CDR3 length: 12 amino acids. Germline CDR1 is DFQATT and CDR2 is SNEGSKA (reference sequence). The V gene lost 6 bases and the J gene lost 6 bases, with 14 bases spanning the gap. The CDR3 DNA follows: TGCAGTGCCAAGGGGGTTAGGGCTGAAGCTTTCTTT. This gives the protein CSAKGVRAEAFF.

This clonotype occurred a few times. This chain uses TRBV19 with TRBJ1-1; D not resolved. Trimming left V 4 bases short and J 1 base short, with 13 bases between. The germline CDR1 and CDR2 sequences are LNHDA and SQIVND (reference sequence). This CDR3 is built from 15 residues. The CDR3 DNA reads TGTGCCAGTAGTACGGACGGTTACTCGAACACTGAAGCTTTCTTT. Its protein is CASSTDGYSNTEAFF. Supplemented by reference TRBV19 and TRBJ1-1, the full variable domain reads DGGITQSPKYLFRKEGQNVTLSCEQNLNHDAMYWYRQDPGQGLRLIYYSQIVNDFQKGDIAEGYSVSREKKESFPLTVTSAQKNPTAFYLCASSTDGYSNTEAFFGQGTRLTVV.

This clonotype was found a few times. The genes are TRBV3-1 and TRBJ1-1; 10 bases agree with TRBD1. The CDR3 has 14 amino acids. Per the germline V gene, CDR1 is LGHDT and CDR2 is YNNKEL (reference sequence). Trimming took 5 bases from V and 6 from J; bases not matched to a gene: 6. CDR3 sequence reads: CASSFMTGGSEAFF. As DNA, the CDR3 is TGTGCCAGCAGCTTTATGACAGGGGGCTCTGAAGCTTTCTTT. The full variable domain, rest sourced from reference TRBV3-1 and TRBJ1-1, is DTAVSQTPKYLVTQMGNDKSIKCEQNLGHDTMYWYKQDSKKFLKIMFSYNNKELIINETVPNRFSPKSPDKAHLNLHINSLELGDSAVYFCASSFMTGGSEAFFGQGTRLTVV.

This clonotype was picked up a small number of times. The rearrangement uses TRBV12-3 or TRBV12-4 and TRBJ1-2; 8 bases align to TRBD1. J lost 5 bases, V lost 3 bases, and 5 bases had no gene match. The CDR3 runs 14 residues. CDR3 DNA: TGTGCCAGCAGTTTGGACAGGGATACGTATGGCTACACCTTC. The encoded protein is CASSLDRDTYGYTF.

Written as DNA, the CDR3 is TGTGCCAGCAGCGACGGGACTAGTCGGAATAATTCACCCCTCCACTTT. Translated, it gives CASSDGTSRNNSPLHF. The genes are TRBV11-2 and TRBJ1-6; perhaps TRBD1 as D (5 bases). The CDR3 is 16 amino acids. V was trimmed by 5 bases and J by 5 bases, leaving 16 bases between them. Germline CDR1 SGHAT, CDR2 FQNNGV.

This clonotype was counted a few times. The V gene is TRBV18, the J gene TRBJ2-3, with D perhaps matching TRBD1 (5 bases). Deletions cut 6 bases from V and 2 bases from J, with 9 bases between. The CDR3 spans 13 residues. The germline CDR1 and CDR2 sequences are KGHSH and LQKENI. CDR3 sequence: CASSEGDTDTQYF. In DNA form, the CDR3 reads TGTGCCAGCTCTGAAGGGGACACAGATACGCAGTATTTT.

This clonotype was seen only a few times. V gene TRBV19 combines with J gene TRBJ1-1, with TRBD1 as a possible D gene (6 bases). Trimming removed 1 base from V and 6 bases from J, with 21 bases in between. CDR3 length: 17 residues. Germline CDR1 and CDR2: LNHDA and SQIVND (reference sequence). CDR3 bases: TGTGCCAGTAGTATAGGGGGGGGCGTTAGGGGGATGGCTGAAGCTTTCTTT. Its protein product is CASSIGGGVRGMAEAFF.

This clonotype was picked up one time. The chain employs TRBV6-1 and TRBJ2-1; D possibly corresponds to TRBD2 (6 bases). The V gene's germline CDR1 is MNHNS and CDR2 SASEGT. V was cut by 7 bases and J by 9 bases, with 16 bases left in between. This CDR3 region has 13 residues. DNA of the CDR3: TGTGCCAGCAAAATGGGAATCGGGGGTGAGCAGTTCTTC. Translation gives CASKMGIGGEQFF.

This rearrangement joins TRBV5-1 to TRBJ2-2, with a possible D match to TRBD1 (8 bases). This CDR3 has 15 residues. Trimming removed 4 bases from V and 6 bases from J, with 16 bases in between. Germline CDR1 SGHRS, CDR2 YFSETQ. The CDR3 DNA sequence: TGCGCCAGCAGCGTCCGACAGGGGAGGGCCGGGGAGCTGTTTTTT. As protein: CASSVRQGRAGELFF.

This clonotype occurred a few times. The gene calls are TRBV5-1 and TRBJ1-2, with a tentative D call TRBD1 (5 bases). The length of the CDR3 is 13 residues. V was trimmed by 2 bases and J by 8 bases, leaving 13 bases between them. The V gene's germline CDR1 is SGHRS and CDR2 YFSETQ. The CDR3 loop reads CASSFGAGNGYTF. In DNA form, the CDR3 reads TGCGCCAGCAGCTTTGGGGCAGGGAACGGCTACACCTTC. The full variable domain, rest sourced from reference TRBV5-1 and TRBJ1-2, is KAGVTQTPRYLIKTRGQQVTLSCSPISGHRSVSWYQQTPGQGLQFLFEYFSETQRNKGNFPGRFSGRQFSNSRSEMNVSTLELGDSALYLCASSFGAGNGYTFGSGTRLTVV.

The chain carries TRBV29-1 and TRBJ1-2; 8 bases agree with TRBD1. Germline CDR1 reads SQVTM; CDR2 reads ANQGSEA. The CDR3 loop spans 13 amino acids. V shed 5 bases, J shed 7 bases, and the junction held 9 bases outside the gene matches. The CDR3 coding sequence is TGCAGCGTTATACGGACAGGGTATGCTGGCTACACCTTC. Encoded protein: CSVIRTGYAGYTF.

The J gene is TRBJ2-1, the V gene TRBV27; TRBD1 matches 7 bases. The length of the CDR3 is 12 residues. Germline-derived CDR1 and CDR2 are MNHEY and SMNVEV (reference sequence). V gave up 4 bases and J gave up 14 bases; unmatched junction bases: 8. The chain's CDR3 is CASSWRRGQEFF. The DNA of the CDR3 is TGTGCCAGCAGTTGGAGAAGAGGACAGGAGTTCTTC.